The 18 T cell receptor beta chains reported below all come from one sample, sequenced in a study of monozygotic twins with cystic fibrosis. Generated by immunoSEQ multiplex PCR, the TCRdb table keeps only in-frame clones and is missing some. Of about 11,000 clones listed, roughly 96% are singletons. The sequenced sample consisted of blood. The receptors derive from a boy aged 5-17 years with cystic fibrosis.

The chain has TRBV19 and TRBJ1-5; D gene uncertain. The V end lost 8 bases, the J end lost 9 bases, and 14 bases lay between the germline ends. This CDR3 comprises 12 residues. Germline CDR1 LNHDA, CDR2 SQIVND (reference sequence). Here the CDR3 DNA reads TGTGCCAGTTCAGGTTTTGATCGGCCCCAGCATTTT. It translates to CASSGFDRPQHF.

This sequence joins TRBV30 and TRBJ1-1; D perhaps matches TRBD1 (6 bases). Trimming shortened V by 2 bases and J by 2 bases, and 15 bases separated the two germline ends. The length of the CDR3 is 15 residues. Germline CDR1 is GTSNPN and CDR2 is SVGIG (reference sequence). The CDR3 here is CAWSQPTGKNTEAFF. In nucleotides, the CDR3 is TGTGCCTGGAGTCAGCCGACAGGTAAAAACACTGAAGCTTTCTTT.

CDR3 in amino acids: CASSLRQVGGGQFF. CDR3 coding DNA: TGTGCCAGCAGTTTACGACAGGTTGGTGGGGGGCAGTTCTTC. This chain connects TRBV27 to TRBJ2-1; D is possibly TRBD1 (6 bases). The CDR3 runs to 14 residues. V was trimmed by 2 bases and J by 12 bases, leaving 17 bases between them. Germline CDR1 MNHEY, CDR2 SMNVEV (reference sequence).

CDR3 sequence: CASSLSVGGGANVLTF. The CDR3 region has the DNA TGTGCCAGCAGTTTATCGGTGGGCGGTGGGGCCAACGTCCTGACTTTC. This sequence joins TRBV27 and TRBJ2-6; D call uncertain. V gave up 0 bases and J gave up 3 bases, with 9 bases separating them. This CDR3 contains 16 residues. The germline V gene encodes CDR1 MNHEY and CDR2 SMNVEV (reference sequence).

The chain couples TRBV28 to TRBJ2-7; TRBD1 is a possible D gene (6 bases). The CDR3 spans 15 residues. Trimming pared 8 bases from V and 1 base from J, leaving 18 bases between. Germline CDR1 reads MDHEN; CDR2 reads SYDVKM. CDR3 DNA: TGTGCCAGCTGGGCCGGGGCAGGGGATTCCTACGAGCAGTACTTC. Its translation is CASWAGAGDSYEQYF.

This chain joins TRBV7-8 and TRBJ1-2; the D is unclear. Germline assignment: CDR1 SGHVS and CDR2 FQNEAQ. V was shortened by 2 bases and J by 3 bases, with 7 bases between the two germline ends. The CDR3 covers 13 residues. For the CDR3, the DNA is TGTGCCAGCAGCTTACGGGAGGACTATGGCTACACCTTC. Protein sequence: CASSLREDYGYTF.

The J gene is TRBJ1-2, the V gene TRBV4-1, with D possibly being TRBD1 (5 bases). V was trimmed by 0 bases and J by 8 bases, leaving 16 bases between them. The CDR3 is made up of 15 amino acids. Per germline, CDR1 MGHRA and CDR2 YSYEKL. The CDR3 is CASSQDGLTARGYTF. The CDR3 DNA is TGCGCCAGCAGCCAAGACGGGTTGACAGCGCGGGGCTACACCTTC.

V usage is TRBV10-3 and J usage is TRBJ1-1; a possible D gene is TRBD1 (6 bases). CDR1 is ENHRY and CDR2 is SYGVKD in the germline V gene. This CDR3 is 12 amino acids long. The CDR3 is CVTGAYATEAFF. The CDR3 DNA reads TGTGTTACGGGGGCTTACGCCACTGAAGCTTTCTTT.

The chain employs TRBV5-1 and TRBJ2-7, with a weak D call TRBD1 (5 bases). The CDR3 sequence is 13 residues long. The V end lost 4 bases, the J end lost 3 bases, and 11 bases lay between the germline ends. The germline V gene encodes CDR1 SGHRS and CDR2 YFSETQ. The chain's CDR3 is CASSQGGLYEQYF. CDR3 nucleotides: TGCGCCAGCAGCCAGGGTGGTCTCTACGAGCAGTACTTC.

The chain recombines TRBV4-1 with TRBJ1-2; D is perhaps TRBD1 (6 bases). The germline gives CDR1 MGHRA, CDR2 YSYEKL. Trimming pared 4 bases from V and 7 bases from J, leaving 13 bases between. CDR3 length: 13 amino acids. DNA of the CDR3: TGCGCCAGCAGCCTTCAGGGGTTCGGTGGCTACACCTTC. Translating gives CASSLQGFGGYTF.

The chain couples TRBV10-3 to TRBJ2-2; D is unresolved. Per the germline V gene, CDR1 is ENHRY and CDR2 is SYGVKD. Trimming took 7 bases from V and 9 from J, leaving 15 bases between them. The CDR3 extends over 13 amino acids. For the CDR3, the DNA is TGTGCCATCAAGGCAGGTAGTAGCCGGGAGCTGTTTTTT. Residues: CAIKAGSSRELFF.

The V call is TRBV14, the J call TRBJ1-2; no definite D call. Germline loops: CDR1 SGHDN, CDR2 FVKESK. The V end was cut by 1 base, the J end by 3 bases, with 6 bases between. This CDR3 spans 13 amino acids. Written as DNA, the CDR3 is TGTGCCAGCAGCCAAGCGAACTACTATGGCTACACCTTC. It encodes CASSQANYYGYTF.

V and J are TRBV7-6 and TRBJ2-2; D gene ambiguous. The CDR3 is 16 amino acids. The V gene lost 11 bases and the J gene lost 4 bases, with 23 bases spanning the gap. In germline, CDR1 is SGHVS, CDR2 FNYEAQ. CDR3 nucleotides: TGTGCCCTCCATCCGGATCAGAGTCGAGGCACCGGGGAGCTGTTTTTT. Amino acid sequence: CALHPDQSRGTGELFF.

This chain links TRBV19 with TRBJ2-3; D is perhaps TRBD2 (5 bases). The CDR3 is 16 amino acids. V lost 3 bases and J lost 4, with 17 bases in between. Germline values: CDR1 LNHDA, CDR2 SQIVND (reference sequence). For the CDR3, the DNA is TGTGCCAGTAGTATCCAAGGTGGCGGGTTGTCAGATACGCAGTATTTT. This gives the protein CASSIQGGGLSDTQYF.

This chain connects TRBV5-6 to TRBJ2-7; D remains unclear. This CDR3 is built from 13 residues. Germline V lookup: CDR1 SGHDT, CDR2 YYEEEE. Trimming took off 0 bases at V and 6 bases at J, with 10 bases between the two ends. DNA for the CDR3: TGTGCCAGCAGCTTGGATGGACGGAGCGAGCAGTACTTC. It specifies CASSLDGRSEQYF. Full variable domain (missing parts from reference TRBV5-6 and TRBJ2-7): DAGVTQSPTHLIKTRGQQVTLRCSPKSGHDTVSWYQQALGQGPQFIFQYYEEEERQRGNFPDRFSGHQFPNYSSELNVNALLLGDSALYLCASSLDGRSEQYFGPGTRLTVT.

The J gene is TRBJ2-2, the V gene TRBV5-5, with D hard to call. This CDR3 spans 18 amino acids. V lost 1 base and J lost 0, with 16 bases in between. The germline CDR1 and CDR2 sequences are SGHKS and YYEKEE (reference sequence). DNA for the CDR3: TGTGCCAGCAGCTTGTCTTTGGGCAGCCAACCGAACACCGGGGAGCTGTTTTTT. The encoded protein is CASSLSLGSQPNTGELFF.

The chain is built from TRBV5-8 and TRBJ1-5, with D possibly being TRBD1 (5 bases). V was shortened by 0 bases and J by 5 bases, with 9 bases between the two germline ends. Germline values: CDR1 SGHTS, CDR2 YDEGEE. The CDR3 spans 14 residues. Here the CDR3 DNA reads TGTGCCAGCAGCTTGGCCGGGGGGGATCAGCCCCAGCATTTT. This sequence encodes CASSLAGGDQPQHF.

The V gene is TRBV27, the J gene TRBJ1-4, with 9 nucleotides matching TRBD1. Germline values: CDR1 MNHEY, CDR2 SMNVEV (reference sequence). The V segment lost 6 bases and the J segment 5 bases; nucleotides outside the gene matches: 7. The CDR3 has 15 amino acids. CDR3 protein: CASRPSQGANEKLFF. As DNA, the CDR3 is TGTGCCAGCAGACCCTCACAGGGGGCCAATGAAAAACTGTTTTTT.